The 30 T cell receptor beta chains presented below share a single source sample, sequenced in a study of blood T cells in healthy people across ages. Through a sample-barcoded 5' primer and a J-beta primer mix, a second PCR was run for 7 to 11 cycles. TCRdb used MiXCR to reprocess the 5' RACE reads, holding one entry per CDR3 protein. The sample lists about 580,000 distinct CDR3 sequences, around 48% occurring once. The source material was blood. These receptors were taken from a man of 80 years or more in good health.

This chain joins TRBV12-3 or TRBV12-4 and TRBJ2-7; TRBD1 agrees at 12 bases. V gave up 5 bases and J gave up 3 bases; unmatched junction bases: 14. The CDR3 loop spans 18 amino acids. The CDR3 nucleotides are TGTGCCAGCAGTCCGGGACAGGGGGCGGATATTGCGAGCTACGAGCAGTACTTC. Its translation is CASSPGQGADIASYEQYF.

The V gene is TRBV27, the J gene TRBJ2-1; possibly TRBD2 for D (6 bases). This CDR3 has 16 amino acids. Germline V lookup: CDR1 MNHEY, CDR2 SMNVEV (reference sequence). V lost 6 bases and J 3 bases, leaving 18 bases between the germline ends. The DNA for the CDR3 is TGTGCCAGCAGCCCTGGGACTCCTCCCCTCTACAATGAGCAGTTCTTC. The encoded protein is CASSPGTPPLYNEQFF.

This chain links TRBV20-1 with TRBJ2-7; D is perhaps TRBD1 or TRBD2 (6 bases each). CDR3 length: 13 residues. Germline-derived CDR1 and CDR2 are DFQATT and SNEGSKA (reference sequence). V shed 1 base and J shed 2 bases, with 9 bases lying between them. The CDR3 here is CSARGGDTYEQYF. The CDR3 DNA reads TGCAGTGCTAGAGGGGGGGACACCTACGAGCAGTACTTC.

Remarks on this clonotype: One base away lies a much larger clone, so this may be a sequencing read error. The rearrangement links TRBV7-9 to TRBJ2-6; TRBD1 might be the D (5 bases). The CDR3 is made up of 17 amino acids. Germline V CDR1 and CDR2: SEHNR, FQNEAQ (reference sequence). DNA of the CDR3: TGTGCCAGCAGCTTAGGCGGAACAAGCTCTGGGGCCAACGTCCCGACTTTC. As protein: CASSLGGTSSGANVPTF.

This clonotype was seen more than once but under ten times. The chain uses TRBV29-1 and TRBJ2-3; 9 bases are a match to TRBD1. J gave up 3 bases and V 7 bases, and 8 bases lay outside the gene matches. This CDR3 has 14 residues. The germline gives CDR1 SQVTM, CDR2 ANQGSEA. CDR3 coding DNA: TGCAGCGGGCTGACAGGGGGTCTAACAGATACGCAGTATTTT. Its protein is CSGLTGGLTDTQYF.

CDR3 sequence (DNA): TGTGCCAGCAGTTACCCAAGGGCCCTGGGCGATGAGCAGTTCTTC. The encoded protein is CASSYPRALGDEQFF. This sequence joins TRBV6-2 or TRBV6-3 and TRBJ2-1; D unresolved. Trimming cost V 2 bases and J 8 bases, with 16 bases left between them. Germline CDR1 is MNHEY and CDR2 is SVGEGT. This CDR3 is built from 15 residues.

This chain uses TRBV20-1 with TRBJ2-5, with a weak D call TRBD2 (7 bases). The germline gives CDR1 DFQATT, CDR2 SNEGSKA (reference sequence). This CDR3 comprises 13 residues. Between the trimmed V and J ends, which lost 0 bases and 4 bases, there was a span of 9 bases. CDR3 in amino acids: CSAREGGLETQYF. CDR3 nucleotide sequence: TGCAGTGCTAGAGAGGGGGGGCTAGAGACCCAGTACTTC.

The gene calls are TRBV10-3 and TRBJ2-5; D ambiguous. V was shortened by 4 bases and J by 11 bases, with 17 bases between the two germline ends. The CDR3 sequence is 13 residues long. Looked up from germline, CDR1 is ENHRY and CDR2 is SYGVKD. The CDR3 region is CAISGTRPNEQYF. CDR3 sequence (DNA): TGTGCCATCAGTGGTACCCGCCCTAATGAGCAGTACTTC.

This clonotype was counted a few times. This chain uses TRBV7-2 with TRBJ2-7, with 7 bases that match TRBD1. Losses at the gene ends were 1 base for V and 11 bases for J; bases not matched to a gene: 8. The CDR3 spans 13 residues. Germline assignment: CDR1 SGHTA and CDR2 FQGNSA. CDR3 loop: CASSLEGQSYEYF. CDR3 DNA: TGTGCCAGCAGCTTAGAGGGACAGTCCTATGAGTACTTC.

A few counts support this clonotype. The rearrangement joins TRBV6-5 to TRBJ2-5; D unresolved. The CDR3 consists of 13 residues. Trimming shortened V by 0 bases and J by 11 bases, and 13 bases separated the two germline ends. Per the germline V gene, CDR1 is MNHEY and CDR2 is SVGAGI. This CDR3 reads CASSYSPDNEQYF. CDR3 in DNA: TGTGCCAGCAGTTACTCCCCCGACAATGAGCAGTACTTC.

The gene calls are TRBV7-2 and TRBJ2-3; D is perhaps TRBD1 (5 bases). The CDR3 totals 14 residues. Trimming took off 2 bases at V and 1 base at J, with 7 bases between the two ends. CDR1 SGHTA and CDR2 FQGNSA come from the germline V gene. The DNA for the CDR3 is TGTGCCAGCAGCTTAAGACAGCGCACAGATACGCAGTATTTT. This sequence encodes CASSLRQRTDTQYF.

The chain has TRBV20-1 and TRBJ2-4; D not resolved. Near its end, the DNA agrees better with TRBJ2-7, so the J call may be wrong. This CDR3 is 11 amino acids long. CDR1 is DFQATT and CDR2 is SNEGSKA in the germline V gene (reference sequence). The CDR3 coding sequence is TGCAGTGCTAGAATAACCTACGAGCAGTACTTC. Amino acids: CSARITYEQYF.

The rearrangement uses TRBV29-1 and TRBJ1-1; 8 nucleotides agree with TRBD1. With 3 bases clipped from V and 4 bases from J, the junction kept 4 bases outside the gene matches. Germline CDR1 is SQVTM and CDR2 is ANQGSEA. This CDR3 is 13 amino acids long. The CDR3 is CSVDRGPTTEAFF. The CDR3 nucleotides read TGCAGCGTTGACAGGGGGCCGACCACTGAAGCTTTCTTT. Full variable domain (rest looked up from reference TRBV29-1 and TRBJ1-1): SAVISQKPSRDICQRGTSLTIQCQVDSQVTMMFWYRQQPGQSLTLIATANQGSEATYESGFVIDKFPISRPNLTFSTLTVSNMSPEDSSIYLCSVDRGPTTEAFFGQGTRLTVV.

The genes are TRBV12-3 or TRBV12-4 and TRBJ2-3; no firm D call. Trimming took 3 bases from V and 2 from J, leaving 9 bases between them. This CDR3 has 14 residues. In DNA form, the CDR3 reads TGTGCCAGCAGTTTTCGGCAAGTCACAGATACGCAGTATTTT. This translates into CASSFRQVTDTQYF.

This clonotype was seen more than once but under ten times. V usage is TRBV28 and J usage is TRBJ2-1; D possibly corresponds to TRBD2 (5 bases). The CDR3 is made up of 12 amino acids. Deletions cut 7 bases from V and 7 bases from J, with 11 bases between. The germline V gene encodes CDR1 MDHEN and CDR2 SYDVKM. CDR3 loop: CASKARRNEQFF. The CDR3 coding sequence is TGTGCCAGCAAGGCCAGGAGGAATGAGCAGTTCTTC. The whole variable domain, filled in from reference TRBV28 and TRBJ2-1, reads DVKVTQSSRYLVKRTGEKVFLECVQDMDHENMFWYRQDPGLGLRLIYFSYDVKMKEKGDIPEGYSVSREKKERFSLILESASTNQTSMYLCASKARRNEQFFGPGTRLTVL.

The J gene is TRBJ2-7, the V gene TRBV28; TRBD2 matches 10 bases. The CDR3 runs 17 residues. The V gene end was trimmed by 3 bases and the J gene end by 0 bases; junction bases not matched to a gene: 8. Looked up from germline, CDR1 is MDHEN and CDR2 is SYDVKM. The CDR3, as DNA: TGTGCCAGCAGTTTCCCGATAGCGGGGGGATTCTCCTACGAGCAGTACTTC. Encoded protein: CASSFPIAGGFSYEQYF.

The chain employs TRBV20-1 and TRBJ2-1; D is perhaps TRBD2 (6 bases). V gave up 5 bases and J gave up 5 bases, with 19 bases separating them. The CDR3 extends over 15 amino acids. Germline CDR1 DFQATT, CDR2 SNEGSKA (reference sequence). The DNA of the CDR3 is TGCAGTGCTCCTAAATCGGCTTGGGGGGACAATGAGCAGTTCTTC. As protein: CSAPKSAWGDNEQFF.

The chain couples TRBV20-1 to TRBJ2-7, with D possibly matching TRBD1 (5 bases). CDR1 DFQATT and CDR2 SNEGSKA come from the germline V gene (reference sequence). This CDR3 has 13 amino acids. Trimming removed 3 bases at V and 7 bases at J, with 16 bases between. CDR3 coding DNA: TGCAGTGCTAGGGCCACGGCAGGGTGGGAGCAGTACTTC. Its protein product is CSARATAGWEQYF.

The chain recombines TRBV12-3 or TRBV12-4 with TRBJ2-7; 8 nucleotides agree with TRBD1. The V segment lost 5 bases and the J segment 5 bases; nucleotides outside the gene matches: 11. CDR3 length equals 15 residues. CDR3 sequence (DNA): TGTGCCAGCAGTACCCTGGACAGGGCTCCCCACGAGCAGTACTTC. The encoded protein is CASSTLDRAPHEQYF.

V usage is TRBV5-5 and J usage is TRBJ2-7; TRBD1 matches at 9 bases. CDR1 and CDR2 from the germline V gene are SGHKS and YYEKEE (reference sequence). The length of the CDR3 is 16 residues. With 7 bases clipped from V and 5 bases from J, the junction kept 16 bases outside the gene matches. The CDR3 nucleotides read TGTGCCAGCCTTCTATTGCCGGGACAGGGTGATAACGAGCAGTACTTC. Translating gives CASLLLPGQGDNEQYF.

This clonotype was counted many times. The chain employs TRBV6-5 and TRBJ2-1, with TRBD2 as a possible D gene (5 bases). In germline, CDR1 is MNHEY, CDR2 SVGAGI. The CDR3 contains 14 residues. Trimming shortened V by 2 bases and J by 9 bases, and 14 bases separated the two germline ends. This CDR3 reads CASSYSRTALEQFF. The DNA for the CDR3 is TGTGCCAGCAGTTACAGCCGGACTGCCCTTGAGCAGTTCTTC.

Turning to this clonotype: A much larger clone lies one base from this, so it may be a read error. CDR3 loop: CASTKTSGSSNEKFF. CDR3 in DNA: TGTGCCAGCACCAAAACTAGCGGGAGCTCTAATGAGAAGTTCTTC. This chain uses TRBV6-5 with TRBJ2-1, with TRBD2 matching 11 bases. Germline values: CDR1 MNHEY, CDR2 SVGAGI. This CDR3 is built from 15 residues.

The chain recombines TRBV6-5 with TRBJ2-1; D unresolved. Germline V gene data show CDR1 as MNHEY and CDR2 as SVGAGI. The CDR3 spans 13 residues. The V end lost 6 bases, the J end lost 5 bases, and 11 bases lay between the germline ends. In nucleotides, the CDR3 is TGTGCCAGCAGGCCGATCCTAAACAATGAGCAGTTCTTC. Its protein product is CASRPILNNEQFF.

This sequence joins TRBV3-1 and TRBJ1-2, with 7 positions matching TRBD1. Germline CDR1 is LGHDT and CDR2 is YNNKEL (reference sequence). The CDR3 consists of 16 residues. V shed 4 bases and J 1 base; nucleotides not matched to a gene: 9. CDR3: CASSPAGQLSNYGYTF. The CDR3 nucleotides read TGTGCCAGCAGCCCGGCGGGACAGTTGAGTAACTATGGCTACACCTTC.

CDR3 loop: CASSLGITVYEQYF. The CDR3 DNA reads TGTGCCAGCAGCTTAGGAATCACGGTCTACGAGCAGTACTTC. The V call is TRBV7-2, the J call TRBJ2-7; D remains unclear. The V gene lost 1 base and the J gene lost 3 bases, with 10 bases spanning the gap. The CDR3 totals 14 residues. Germline V CDR1 and CDR2: SGHTA, FQGNSA.

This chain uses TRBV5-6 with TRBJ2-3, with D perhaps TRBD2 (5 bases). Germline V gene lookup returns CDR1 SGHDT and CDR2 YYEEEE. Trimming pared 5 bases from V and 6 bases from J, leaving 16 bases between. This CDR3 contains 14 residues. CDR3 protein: CASSFGVSLDTQYF. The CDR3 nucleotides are TGTGCCAGCAGTTTCGGGGTCTCCTTGGATACGCAGTATTTT.

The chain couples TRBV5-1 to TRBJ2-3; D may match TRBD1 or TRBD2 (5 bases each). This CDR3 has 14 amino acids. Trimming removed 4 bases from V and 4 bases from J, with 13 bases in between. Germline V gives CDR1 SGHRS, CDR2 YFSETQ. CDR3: CASSLRDRADTQYF. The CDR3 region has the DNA TGCGCCAGCAGCCTACGGGACCGTGCAGATACGCAGTATTTT.

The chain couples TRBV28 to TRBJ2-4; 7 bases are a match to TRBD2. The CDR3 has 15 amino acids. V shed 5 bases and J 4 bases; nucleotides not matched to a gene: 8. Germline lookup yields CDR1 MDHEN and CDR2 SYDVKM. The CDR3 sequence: CASSATSSGKNIQYF. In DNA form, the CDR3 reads TGTGCCAGCAGTGCGACTAGCAGCGGGAAAAACATTCAGTACTTC. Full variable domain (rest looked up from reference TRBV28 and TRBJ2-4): DVKVTQSSRYLVKRTGEKVFLECVQDMDHENMFWYRQDPGLGLRLIYFSYDVKMKEKGDIPEGYSVSREKKERFSLILESASTNQTSMYLCASSATSSGKNIQYFGAGTRLSVL.

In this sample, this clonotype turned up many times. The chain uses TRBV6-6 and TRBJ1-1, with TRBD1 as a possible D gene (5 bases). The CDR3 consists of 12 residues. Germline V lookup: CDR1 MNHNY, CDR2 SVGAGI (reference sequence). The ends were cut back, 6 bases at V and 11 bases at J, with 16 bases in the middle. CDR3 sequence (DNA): TGTGCCAGCAGCGGGAGGGGCCGCGAGGCTTTCTTT. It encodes CASSGRGREAFF.

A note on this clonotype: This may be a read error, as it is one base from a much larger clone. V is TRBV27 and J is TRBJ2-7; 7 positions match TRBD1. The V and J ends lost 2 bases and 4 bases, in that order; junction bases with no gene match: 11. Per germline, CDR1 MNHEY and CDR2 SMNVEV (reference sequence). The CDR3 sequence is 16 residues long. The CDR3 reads CASSLGVEGAWYEQYF. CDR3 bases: TGTGCCAGCAGTTTAGGAGTAGAGGGGGCTTGGTACGAGCAGTACTTC.